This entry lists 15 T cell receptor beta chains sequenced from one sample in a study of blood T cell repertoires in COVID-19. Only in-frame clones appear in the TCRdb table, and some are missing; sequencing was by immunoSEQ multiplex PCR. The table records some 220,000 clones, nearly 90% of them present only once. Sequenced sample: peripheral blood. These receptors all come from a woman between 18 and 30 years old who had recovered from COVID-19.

CDR3 sequence: CASVGDYLYEQYF. CDR3 sequence (DNA): TGTGCCAGCGTTGGGGACTACTTATACGAGCAGTACTTC. The chain carries TRBV7-9 and TRBJ2-7, with 7 bases matching TRBD2. The CDR3 runs to 13 residues. V dropped 8 bases and J dropped 4; count of bases not matched to a gene: 8. Looked up from germline, CDR1 is SEHNR and CDR2 is FQNEAQ (reference sequence).

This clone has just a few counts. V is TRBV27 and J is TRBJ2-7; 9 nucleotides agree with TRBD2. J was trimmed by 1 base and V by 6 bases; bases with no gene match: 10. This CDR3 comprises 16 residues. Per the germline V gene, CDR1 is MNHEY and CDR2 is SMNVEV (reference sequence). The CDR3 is CASRPTSGRFSYEQYF. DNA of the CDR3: TGTGCCAGCAGGCCGACTAGCGGCCGCTTTTCCTACGAGCAGTACTTC.

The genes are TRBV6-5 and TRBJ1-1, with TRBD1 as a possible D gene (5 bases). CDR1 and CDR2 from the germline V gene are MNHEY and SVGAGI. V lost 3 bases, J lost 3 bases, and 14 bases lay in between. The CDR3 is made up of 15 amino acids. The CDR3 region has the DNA TGTGCCAGCAGTTATATGGGGTGGGGGGACACTGAAGCTTTCTTT. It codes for CASSYMGWGDTEAFF.

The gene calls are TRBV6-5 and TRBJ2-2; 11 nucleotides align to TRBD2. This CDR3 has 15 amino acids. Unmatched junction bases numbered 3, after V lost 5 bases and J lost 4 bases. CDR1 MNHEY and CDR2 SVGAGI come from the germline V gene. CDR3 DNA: TGTGCCAGCAGTCTAGCGGGAGGATTCACCGGGGAGCTGTTTTTT. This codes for CASSLAGGFTGELFF.

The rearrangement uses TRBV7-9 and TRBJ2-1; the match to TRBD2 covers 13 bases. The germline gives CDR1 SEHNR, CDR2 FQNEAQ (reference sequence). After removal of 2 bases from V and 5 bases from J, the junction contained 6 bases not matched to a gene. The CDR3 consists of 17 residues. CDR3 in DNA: TGTGCCAGCAGCTTAATCCGGACTAGCGGGAGAGACAATGAGCAGTTCTTC. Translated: CASSLIRTSGRDNEQFF.

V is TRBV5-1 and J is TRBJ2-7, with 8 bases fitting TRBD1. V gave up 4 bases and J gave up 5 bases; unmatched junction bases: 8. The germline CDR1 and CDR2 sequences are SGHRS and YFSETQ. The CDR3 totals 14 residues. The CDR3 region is CASSMDRETNEQYF. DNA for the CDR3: TGCGCCAGCAGCATGGACAGGGAGACGAACGAGCAGTACTTC. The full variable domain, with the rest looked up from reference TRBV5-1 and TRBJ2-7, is KAGVTQTPRYLIKTRGQQVTLSCSPISGHRSVSWYQQTPGQGLQFLFEYFSETQRNKGNFPGRFSGRQFSNSRSEMNVSTLELGDSALYLCASSMDRETNEQYFGPGTRLTVT.

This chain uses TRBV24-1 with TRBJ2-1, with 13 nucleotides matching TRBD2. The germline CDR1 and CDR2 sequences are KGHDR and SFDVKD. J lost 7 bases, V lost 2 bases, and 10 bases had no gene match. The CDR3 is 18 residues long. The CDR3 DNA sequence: TGTGCCACCAGTGATTCCACTACCGGACTAGCGGGAGTTAATGAGCAGTTCTTC. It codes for CATSDSTTGLAGVNEQFF.

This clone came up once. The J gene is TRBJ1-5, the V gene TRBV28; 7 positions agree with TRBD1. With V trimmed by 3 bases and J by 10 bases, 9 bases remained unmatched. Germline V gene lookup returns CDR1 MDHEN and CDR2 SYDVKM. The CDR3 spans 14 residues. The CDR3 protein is CASSFRDSPLPQHF. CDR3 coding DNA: TGTGCCAGCAGTTTCCGGGACAGTCCACTCCCCCAGCATTTT.

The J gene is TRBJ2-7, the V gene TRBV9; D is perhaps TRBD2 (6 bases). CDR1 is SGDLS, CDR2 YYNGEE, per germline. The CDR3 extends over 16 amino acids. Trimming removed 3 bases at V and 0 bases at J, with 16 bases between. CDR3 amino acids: CASSASPSAHSYEQYF. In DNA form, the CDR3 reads TGTGCCAGCAGCGCATCCCCTAGCGCCCACTCCTACGAGCAGTACTTC.

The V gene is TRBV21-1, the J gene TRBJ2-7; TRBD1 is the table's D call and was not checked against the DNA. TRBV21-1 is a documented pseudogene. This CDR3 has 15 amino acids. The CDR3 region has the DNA TGTGCCAGCAACCAGGGGCTCCAGGGGGCGTACGAGCAGTACTTC. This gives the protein CASNQGLQGAYEQYF.

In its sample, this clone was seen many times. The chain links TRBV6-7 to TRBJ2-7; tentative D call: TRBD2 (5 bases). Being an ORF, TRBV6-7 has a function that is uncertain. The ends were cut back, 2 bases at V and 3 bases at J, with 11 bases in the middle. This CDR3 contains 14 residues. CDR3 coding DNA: TGTGCCAGCAGTTACCCTCTTACTAGCTACGAGCAGTACTTC. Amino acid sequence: CASSYPLTSYEQYF.

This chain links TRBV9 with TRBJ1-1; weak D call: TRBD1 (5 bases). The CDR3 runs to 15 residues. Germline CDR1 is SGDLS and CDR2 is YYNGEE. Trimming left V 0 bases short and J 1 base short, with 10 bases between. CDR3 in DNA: TGTGCCAGCAGCGTAGGTTCTGGACAGAACACTGAAGCTTTCTTT. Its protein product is CASSVGSGQNTEAFF.

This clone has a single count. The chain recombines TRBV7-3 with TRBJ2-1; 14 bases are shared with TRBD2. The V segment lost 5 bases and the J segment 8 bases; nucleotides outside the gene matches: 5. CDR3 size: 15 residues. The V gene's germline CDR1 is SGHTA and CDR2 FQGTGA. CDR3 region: CASSLGLAGVDEQFF. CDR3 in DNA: TGTGCCAGCAGCCTGGGACTAGCGGGAGTGGATGAGCAGTTCTTC.

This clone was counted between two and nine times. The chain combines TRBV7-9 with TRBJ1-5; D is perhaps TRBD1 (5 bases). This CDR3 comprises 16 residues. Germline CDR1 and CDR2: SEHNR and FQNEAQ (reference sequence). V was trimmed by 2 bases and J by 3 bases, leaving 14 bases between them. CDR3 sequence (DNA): TGTGCCAGCAGCTTAAACGATGGGGCAAACAATCAGCCCCAGCATTTT. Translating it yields CASSLNDGANNQPQHF.

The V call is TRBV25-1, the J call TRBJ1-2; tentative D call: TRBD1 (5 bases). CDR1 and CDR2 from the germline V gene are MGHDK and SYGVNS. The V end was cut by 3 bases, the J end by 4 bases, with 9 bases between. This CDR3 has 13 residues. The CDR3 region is CASSEFQGYGYTF. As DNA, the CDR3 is TGTGCCAGCAGTGAGTTCCAGGGCTATGGCTACACCTTC.